This TCR beta chain came from a study of post-analysis software for immune sequencing data. On the study more broadly: Several disease courses (relapsing-remitting, secondary progressive and progressive-relapsing) of multiple sclerosis were included.

The TCR beta cDNA libraries contained unique molecular identifiers. Each CDR3 protein gets one entry after TCRdb re-called the PCR reads with MiXCR. Here the sample spans hundreds of thousands of distinct CDR3 sequences, around 50% being singletons. To note about this clonotype: Its antigen remains unknown.

Notes on the study in general: Controls significantly exceeded multiple sclerosis patients in normalized Chao1 diversity. The authors found that F measure strongly co-clustered same-batch samples. In patients, TRBV5-6, TRBV5-1 and TRBV20-1 belonged to roughly 5 TRBV segments found more frequently than in controls.

V was clipped by 5 bases and J by 3 bases, with 8 bases between them. This CDR3 contains 12 residues. Germline values: CDR1 DFQATT, CDR2 SNEGSKA (reference sequence). The chain recombines TRBV20-1 with TRBJ2-1; D is ambiguous. Material for sequencing was blood. The clonotype comes from a girl aged 10 to 17 with multiple sclerosis. CDR3 DNA sequence: TGCAGTGCTCCTTTGGTCTACAATGAGCAGTTCTTC. The encoded protein is CSAPLVYNEQFF.